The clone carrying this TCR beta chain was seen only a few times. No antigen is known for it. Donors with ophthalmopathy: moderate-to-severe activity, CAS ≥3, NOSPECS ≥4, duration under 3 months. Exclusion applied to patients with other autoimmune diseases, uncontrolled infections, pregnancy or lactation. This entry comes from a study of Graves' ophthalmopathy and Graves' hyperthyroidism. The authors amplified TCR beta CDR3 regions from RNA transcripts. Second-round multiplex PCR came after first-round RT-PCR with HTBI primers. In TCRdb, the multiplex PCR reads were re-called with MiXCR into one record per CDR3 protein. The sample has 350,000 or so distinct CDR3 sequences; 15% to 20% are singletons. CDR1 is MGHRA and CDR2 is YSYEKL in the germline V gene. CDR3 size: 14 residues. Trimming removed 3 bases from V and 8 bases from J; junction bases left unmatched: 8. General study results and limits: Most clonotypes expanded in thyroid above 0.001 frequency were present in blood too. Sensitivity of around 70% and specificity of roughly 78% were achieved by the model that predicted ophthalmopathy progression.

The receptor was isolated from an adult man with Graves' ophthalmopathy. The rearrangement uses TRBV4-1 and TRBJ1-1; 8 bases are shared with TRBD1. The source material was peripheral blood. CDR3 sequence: CASSQRTGRGEAFF. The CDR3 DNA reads TGCGCCAGCAGCCAGCGGACAGGGCGAGGGGAAGCTTTCTTT.